The source of this TCR beta chain is a study of cytomegalovirus exposure and HLA in healthy donors. The CDR3 runs to 13 residues. Germline trimming cut 8 bases from V and 7 bases from J; bases unmatched to any gene: 9. Germline V gene lookup returns CDR1 MGHDK and CDR2 SYGVNS. A remark on this clone: The antigen is unknown.

Study observations and caveats: A link between a missense DCLRE1C variant and TCR beta V- and J-gene trimming emerged from a later analysis. With DRB1 most and HLA-C fewest, TCR association rates differed between HLA loci in a later analysis.

Vbeta (60) and Jbeta (13) primers were used in the PCR. The table came from immunoSEQ multiplex PCR; TCRdb's copy has only in-frame clones and leaves some out. The table has under 200,000 clones, over 75% seen once. The V gene is TRBV25-1, the J gene TRBJ2-7; 9 bases are shared with TRBD1. The sequence was collected from a human donor in good health. The sample consisted of PBMCs. As DNA, the CDR3 is TGTGCCAGCGGAGGGACAGGGCGGAGAGAGCAGTACTTC. Its protein is CASGGTGRREQYF.